This T cell receptor (beta chain) was recorded in a study of PD-L1 blockade in urothelial cancer. Deletions cut 1 base from V and 9 bases from J, with 10 bases between. Per the germline V gene, CDR1 is LGHNA and CDR2 is YSLEER. The CDR3 loop spans 13 amino acids. TCRdb keeps only in-frame clones here, not all; method: immunoSEQ multiplex PCR. The sample has about 43,000 clones, approximately 90% seen once; the top ten hold less than 15%. The chain combines TRBV4-3 with TRBJ2-1; D possibly corresponds to TRBD2 (5 bases). The source is a woman aged 55-69 years with urothelial cancer. The starting material was PBMCs, obtained around atezolizumab (anti-PD-L1) treatment. This CDR3 reads CASSQVASGEQFF. CDR3 bases: TGCGCCAGCAGCCAAGTAGCGAGTGGTGAGCAGTTCTTC.